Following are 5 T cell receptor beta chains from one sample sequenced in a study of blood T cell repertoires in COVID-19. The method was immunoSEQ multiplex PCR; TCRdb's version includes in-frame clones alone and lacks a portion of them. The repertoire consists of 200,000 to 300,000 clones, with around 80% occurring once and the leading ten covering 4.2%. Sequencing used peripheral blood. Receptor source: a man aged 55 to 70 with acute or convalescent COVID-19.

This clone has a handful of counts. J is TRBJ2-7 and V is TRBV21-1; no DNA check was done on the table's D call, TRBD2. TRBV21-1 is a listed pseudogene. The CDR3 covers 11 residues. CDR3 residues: CASSNLYEQYF. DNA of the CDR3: TGTGCCAGCAGCAACCTCTACGAGCAGTACTTC.

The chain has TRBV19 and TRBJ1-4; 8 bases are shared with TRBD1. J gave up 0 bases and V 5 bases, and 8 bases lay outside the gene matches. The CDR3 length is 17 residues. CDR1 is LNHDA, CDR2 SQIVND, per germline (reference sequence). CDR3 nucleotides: TGTGCCAGTAGTCCCCGGACAGGGATGGCAACTAATGAAAAACTGTTTTTT. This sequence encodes CASSPRTGMATNEKLFF.

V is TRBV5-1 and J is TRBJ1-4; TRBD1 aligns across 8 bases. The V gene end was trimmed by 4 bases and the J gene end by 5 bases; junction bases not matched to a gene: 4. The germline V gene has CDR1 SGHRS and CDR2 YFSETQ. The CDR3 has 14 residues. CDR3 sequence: CASSQGQGNEKLFF. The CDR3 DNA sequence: TGCGCCAGCAGCCAAGGACAGGGCAATGAAAAACTGTTTTTT.

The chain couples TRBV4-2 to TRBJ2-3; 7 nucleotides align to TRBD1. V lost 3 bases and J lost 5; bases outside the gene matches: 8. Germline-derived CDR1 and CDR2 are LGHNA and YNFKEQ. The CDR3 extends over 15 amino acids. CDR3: CASSQGDRGLDTQYF. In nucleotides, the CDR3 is TGTGCCAGCAGCCAGGGGGACAGAGGATTAGATACGCAGTATTTT.

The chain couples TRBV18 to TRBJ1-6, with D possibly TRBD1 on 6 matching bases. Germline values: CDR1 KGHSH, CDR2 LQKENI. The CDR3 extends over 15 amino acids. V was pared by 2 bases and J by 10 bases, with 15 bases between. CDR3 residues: CASSPVEQGSSPLHF. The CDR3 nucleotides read TGTGCCAGCTCACCAGTGGAGCAGGGGAGCTCACCCCTCCACTTT.